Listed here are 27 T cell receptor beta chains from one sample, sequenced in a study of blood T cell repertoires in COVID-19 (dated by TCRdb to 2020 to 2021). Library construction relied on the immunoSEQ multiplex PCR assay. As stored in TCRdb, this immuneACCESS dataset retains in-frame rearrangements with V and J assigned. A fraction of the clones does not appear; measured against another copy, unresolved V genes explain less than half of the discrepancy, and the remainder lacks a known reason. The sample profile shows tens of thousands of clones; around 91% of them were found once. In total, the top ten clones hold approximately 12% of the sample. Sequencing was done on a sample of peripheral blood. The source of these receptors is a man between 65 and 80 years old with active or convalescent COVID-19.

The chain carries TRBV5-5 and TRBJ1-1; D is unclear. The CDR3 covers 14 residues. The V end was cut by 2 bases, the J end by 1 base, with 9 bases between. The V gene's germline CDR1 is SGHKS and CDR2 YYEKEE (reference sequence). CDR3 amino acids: CASSFAPENTEAFF. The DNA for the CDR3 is TGTGCCAGCAGCTTTGCACCAGAGAACACTGAAGCTTTCTTT. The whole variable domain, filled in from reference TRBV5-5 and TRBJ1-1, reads DAGVTQSPTHLIKTRGQQVTLRCSPISGHKSVSWYQQVLGQGPQFIFQYYEKEERGRGNFPDRFSARQFPNYSSELNVNALLLGDSALYLCASSFAPENTEAFFGQGTRLTVV.

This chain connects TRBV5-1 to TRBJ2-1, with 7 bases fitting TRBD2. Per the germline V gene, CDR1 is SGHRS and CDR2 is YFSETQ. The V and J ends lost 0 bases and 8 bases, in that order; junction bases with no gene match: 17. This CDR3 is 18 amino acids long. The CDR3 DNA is TGCGCCAGCAGCTTGGGGGGTATGATGGGAGGGCATGCTGATGAGCAGTTCTTC. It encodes CASSLGGMMGGHADEQFF.

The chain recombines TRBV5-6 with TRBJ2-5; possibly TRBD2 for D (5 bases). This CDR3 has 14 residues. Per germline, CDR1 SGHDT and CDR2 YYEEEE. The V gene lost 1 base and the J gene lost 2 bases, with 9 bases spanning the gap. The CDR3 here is CASSLRGEQETQYF. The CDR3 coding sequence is TGTGCCAGCAGCTTGCGGGGAGAGCAAGAGACCCAGTACTTC.

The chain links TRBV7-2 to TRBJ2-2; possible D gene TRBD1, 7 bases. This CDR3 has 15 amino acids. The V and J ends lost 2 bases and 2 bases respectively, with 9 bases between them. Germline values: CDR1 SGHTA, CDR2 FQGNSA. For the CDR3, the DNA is TGTGCCAGCAGCTTACAGGGGGGCAACACCGGGGAGCTGTTTTTT. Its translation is CASSLQGGNTGELFF. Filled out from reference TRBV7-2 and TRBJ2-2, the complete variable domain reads GAGVSQSPSNKVTEKGKDVELRCDPISGHTALYWYRQSLGQGLEFLIYFQGNSAPDKSGLPSDRFSAERTGGSVSTLTIQRTQQEDSAVYLCASSLQGGNTGELFFGEGSRLTVL.

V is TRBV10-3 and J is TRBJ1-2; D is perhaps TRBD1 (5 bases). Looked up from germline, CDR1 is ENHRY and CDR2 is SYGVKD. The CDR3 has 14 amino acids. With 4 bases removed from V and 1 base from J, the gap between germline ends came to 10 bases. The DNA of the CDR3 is TGTGCCATCAGTGCCCAAGGGGTTAACTATGGCTACACCTTC. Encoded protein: CAISAQGVNYGYTF.

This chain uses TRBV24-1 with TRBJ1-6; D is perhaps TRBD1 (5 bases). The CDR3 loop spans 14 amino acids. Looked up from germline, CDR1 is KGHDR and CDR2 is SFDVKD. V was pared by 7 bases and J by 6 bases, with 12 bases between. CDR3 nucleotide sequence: TGTGCCACCAGCCCCGGGGGTTTTAATTCACCCCTCCACTTT. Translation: CATSPGGFNSPLHF.

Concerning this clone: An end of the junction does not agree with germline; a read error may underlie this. The CDR3 spells CASSLDRAGGPQHF. The CDR3 bases are TGTGCCAGCAGCCTAGACAGAGCGGGGGGACCCCAGCATTTT. The chain links TRBV11-2 to TRBJ1-5; weak D call: TRBD1 (5 bases). Germline V CDR1 and CDR2: SGHAT, FQNNGV. The CDR3 length is 14 residues.

The CDR3 here is CASSQLGQPQHF. In nucleotides, the CDR3 is TGTGCCAGCAGCCAACTAGGTCAGCCCCAGCATTTT. The chain uses TRBV3-1 (or the pseudogene TRBV3-2) and TRBJ1-5; D gene unclear. The CDR3 sequence is 12 residues long. The V gene's germline CDR1 is LGHDT and CDR2 YNNKEL (reference sequence). V was cut by 2 bases and J by 6 bases, with 5 bases left in between.

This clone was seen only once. Here the CDR3 DNA reads TGTGCCAGCAGCTACGGTCTCCTAGGTGAAAAACTGTTTTTT. Protein sequence: CASSYGLLGEKLFF. V and J are TRBV5-5 and TRBJ1-4; D unclear. The germline CDR1 and CDR2 sequences are SGHKS and YYEKEE (reference sequence). There are 14 residues in the CDR3. V lost 3 bases to trimming and J lost 7 bases, with 13 bases between them.

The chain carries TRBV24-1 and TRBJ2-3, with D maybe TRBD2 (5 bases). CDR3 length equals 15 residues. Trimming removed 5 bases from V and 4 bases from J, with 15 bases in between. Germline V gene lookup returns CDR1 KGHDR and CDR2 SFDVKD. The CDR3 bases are TGTGCCACCAGTGGAAACCGGGAAGGTCCAGATACGCAGTATTTT. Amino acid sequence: CATSGNREGPDTQYF.

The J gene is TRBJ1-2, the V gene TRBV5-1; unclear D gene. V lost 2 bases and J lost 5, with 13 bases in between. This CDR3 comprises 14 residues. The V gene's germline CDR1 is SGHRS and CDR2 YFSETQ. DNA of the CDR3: TGCGCCAGCAGCTTCTCCGAGAGGTTTTATGGCTACACCTTC. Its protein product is CASSFSERFYGYTF.

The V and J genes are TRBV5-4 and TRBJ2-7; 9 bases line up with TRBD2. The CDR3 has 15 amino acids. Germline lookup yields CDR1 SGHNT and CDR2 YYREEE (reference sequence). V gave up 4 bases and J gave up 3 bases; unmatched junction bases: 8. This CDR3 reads CASSRGTSLDYEQYF. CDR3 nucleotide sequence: TGTGCCAGCAGCCGGGGGACTAGCTTAGACTACGAGCAGTACTTC.

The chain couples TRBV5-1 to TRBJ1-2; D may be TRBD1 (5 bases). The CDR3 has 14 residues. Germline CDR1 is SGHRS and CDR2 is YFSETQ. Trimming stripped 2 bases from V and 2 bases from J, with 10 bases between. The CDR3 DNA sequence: TGCGCCAGCAGCTTTGACAGCGAAAACTATGGCTACACCTTC. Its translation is CASSFDSENYGYTF. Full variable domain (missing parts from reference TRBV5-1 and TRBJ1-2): KAGVTQTPRYLIKTRGQQVTLSCSPISGHRSVSWYQQTPGQGLQFLFEYFSETQRNKGNFPGRFSGRQFSNSRSEMNVSTLELGDSALYLCASSFDSENYGYTFGSGTRLTVV.

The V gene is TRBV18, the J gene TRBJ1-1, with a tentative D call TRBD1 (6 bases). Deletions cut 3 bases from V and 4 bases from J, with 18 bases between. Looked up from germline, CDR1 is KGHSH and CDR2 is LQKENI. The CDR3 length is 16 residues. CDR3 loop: CASSPGVGAFGTEAFF. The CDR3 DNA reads TGTGCCAGCTCACCTGGGGTGGGGGCCTTTGGCACTGAAGCTTTCTTT.

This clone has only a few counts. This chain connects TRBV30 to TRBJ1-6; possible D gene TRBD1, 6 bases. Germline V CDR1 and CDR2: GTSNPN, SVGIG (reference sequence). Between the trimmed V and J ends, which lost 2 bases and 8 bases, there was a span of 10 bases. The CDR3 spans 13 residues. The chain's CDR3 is CAWSLQGYSPLHF. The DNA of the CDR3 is TGTGCCTGGAGTCTACAGGGTTATTCACCCCTCCACTTT. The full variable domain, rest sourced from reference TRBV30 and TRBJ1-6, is SQTIHQWPATLVQPVGSPLSLECTVEGTSNPNLYWYRQAAGRGLQLLFYSVGIGQISSEVPQNLSASRPQDRQFILSSKKLLLSDSGFYLCAWSLQGYSPLHFGNGTRLTVT.

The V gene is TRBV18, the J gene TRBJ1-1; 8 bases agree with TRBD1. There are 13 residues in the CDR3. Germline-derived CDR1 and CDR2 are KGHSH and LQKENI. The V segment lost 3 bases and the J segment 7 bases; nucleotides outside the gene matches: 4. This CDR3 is CASSPDRGLEAFF. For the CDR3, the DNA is TGTGCCAGCTCACCCGACAGGGGCCTTGAAGCTTTCTTT.

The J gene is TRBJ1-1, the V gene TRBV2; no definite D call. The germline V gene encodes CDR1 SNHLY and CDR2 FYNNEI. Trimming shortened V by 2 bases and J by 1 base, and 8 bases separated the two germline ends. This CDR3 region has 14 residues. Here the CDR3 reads CASSETVGNTEAFF. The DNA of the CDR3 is TGTGCCAGCAGTGAAACGGTTGGGAACACTGAAGCTTTCTTT.

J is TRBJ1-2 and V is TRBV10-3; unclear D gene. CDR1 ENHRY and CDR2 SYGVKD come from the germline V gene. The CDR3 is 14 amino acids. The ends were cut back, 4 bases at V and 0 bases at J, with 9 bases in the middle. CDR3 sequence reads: CAISVAPANYGYTF. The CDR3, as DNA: TGTGCCATCAGTGTGGCTCCAGCTAACTATGGCTACACCTTC.

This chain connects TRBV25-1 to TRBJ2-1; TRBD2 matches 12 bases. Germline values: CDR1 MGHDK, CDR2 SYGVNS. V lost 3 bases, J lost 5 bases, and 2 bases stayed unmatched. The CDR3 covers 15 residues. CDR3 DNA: TGTGCCAGCAGTGATGCTAGCGGGGGGGACAATGAGCAGTTCTTC. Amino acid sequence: CASSDASGGDNEQFF.

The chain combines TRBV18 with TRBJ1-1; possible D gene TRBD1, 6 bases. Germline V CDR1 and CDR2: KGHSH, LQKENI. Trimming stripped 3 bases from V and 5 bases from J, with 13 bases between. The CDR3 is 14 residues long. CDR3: CASSPAGAVTEAFF. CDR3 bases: TGTGCCAGCTCACCGGCGGGGGCTGTTACTGAAGCTTTCTTT.

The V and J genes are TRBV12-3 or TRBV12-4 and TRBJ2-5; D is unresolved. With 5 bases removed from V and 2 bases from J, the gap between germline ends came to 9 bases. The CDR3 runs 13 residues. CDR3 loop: CASSNTAQETQYF. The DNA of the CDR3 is TGTGCCAGCAGTAACACAGCTCAAGAGACCCAGTACTTC.

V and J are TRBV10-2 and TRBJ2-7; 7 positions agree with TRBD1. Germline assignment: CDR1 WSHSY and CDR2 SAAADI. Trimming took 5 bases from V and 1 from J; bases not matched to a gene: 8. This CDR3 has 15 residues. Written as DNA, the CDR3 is TGCGCCAGCAGTCATTCCAACAGGGGTTCCTACGAGCAGTACTTC. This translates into CASSHSNRGSYEQYF.

The CDR3 DNA reads TGTGCCAGCAGGGGACAGGGGGTTAACGGGGAGCTGTTTTTT. The encoded protein is CASRGQGVNGELFF. J is TRBJ2-2 and V is TRBV27; TRBD1 aligns across 11 bases. Trimming at V came to 6 bases and at J to 7 bases, leaving 4 bases not matched to a gene. The germline CDR1 and CDR2 sequences are MNHEY and SMNVEV (reference sequence). The CDR3 covers 14 residues.

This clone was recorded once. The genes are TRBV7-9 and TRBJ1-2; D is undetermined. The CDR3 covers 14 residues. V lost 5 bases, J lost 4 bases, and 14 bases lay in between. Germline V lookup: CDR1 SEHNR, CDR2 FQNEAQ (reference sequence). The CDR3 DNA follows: TGTGCCAGCAGCCCCCCGAGAGACACCTATGGCTACACCTTC. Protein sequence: CASSPPRDTYGYTF.

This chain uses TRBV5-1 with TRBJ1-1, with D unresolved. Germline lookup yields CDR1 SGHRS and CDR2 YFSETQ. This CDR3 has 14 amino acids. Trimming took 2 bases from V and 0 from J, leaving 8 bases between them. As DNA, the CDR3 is TGCGCCAGCAGCTTTTATCTTGTGAACACTGAAGCTTTCTTT. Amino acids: CASSFYLVNTEAFF.

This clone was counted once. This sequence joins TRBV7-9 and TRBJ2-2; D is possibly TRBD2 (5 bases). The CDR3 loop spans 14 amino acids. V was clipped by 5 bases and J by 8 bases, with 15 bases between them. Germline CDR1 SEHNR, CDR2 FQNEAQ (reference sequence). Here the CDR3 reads CASSPDGVKGELFF. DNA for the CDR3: TGTGCCAGCAGCCCCGACGGGGTGAAGGGGGAGCTGTTTTTT.

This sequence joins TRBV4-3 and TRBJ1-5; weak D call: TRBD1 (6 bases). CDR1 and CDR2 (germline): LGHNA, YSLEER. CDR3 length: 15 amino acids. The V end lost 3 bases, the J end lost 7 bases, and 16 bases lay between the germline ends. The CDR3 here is CASSQDRAWGQPQHF. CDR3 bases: TGCGCCAGCAGCCAGGACAGAGCGTGGGGGCAGCCCCAGCATTTT.